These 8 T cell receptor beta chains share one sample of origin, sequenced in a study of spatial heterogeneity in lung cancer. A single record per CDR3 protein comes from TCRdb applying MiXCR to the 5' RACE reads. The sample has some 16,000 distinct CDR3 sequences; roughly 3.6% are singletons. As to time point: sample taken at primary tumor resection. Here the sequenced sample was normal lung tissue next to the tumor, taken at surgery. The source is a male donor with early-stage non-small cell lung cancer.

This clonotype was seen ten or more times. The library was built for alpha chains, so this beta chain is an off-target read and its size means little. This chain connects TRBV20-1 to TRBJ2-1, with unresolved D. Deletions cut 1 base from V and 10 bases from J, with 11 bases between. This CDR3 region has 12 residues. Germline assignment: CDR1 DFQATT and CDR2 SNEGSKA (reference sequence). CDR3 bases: TGCAGTGCTAGAGTCGTTAGCCGCGAGCAGTTCTTC. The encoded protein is CSARVVSREQFF.

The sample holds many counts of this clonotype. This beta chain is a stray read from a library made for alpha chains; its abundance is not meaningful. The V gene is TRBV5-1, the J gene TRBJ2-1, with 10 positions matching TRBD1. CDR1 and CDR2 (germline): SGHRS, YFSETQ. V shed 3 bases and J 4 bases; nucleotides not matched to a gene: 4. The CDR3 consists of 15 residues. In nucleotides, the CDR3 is TGCGCCAGCAGCTCCGGGGGACAGGGGTACAATGAGCAGTTCTTC. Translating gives CASSSGGQGYNEQFF. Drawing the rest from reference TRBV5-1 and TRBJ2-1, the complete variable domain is KAGVTQTPRYLIKTRGQQVTLSCSPISGHRSVSWYQQTPGQGLQFLFEYFSETQRNKGNFPGRFSGRQFSNSRSEMNVSTLELGDSALYLCASSSGGQGYNEQFFGPGTRLTVL.

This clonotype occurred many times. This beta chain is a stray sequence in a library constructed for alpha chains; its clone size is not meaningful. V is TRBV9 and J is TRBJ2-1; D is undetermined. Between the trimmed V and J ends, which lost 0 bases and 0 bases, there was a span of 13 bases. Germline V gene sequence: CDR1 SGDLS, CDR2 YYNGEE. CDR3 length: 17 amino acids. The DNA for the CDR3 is TGTGCCAGCAGCGTAGGGGCTGTCCTTAGCTCCTACAATGAGCAGTTCTTC. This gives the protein CASSVGAVLSSYNEQFF. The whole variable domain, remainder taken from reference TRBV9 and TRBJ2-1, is DSGVTQTPKHLITATGQRVTLRCSPRSGDLSVYWYQQSLDQGLQFLIQYYNGEERAKGNILERFSAQQFPDLHSELNLSSLELGDSALYFCASSVGAVLSSYNEQFFGPGTRLTVL.

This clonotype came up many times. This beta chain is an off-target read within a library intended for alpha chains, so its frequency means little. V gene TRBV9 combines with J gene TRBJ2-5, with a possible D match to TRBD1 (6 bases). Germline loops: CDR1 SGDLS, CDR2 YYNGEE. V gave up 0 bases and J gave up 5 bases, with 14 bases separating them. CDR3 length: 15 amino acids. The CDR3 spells CASSVEQGLYETQYF. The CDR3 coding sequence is TGTGCCAGCAGCGTAGAGCAGGGGCTGTATGAGACCCAGTACTTC.

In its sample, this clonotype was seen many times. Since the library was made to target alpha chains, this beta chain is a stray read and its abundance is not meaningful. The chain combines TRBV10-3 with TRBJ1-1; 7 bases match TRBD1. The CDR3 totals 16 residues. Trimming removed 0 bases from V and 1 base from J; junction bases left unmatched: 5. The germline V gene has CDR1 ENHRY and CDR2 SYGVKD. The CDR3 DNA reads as TGTGCCATCAGTGAGTCTTATGGGACAGCGAACACTGAAGCTTTCTTT. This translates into CAISESYGTANTEAFF.

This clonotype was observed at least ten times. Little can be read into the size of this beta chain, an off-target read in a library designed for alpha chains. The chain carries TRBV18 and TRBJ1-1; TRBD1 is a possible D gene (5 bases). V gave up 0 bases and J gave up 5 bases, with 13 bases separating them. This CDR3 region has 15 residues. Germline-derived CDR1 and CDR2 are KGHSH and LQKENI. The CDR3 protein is CASSPPGNTGTEAFF. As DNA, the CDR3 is TGTGCCAGCTCACCACCGGGCAACACAGGAACTGAAGCTTTCTTT.

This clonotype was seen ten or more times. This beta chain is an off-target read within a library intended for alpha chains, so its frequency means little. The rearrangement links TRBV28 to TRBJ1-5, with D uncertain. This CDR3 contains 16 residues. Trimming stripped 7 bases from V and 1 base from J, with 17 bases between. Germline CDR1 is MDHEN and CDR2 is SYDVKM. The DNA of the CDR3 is TGTGCCAGCACCGAAACCTCCCCGGGCAGCAATCAGCCCCAGCATTTT. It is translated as CASTETSPGSNQPQHF.

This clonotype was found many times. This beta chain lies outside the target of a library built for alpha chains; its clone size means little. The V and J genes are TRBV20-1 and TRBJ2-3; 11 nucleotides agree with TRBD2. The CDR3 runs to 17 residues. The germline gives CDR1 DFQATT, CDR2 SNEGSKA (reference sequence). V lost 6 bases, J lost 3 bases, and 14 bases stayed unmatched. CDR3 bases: TGCAGTGCAACCCCAACCTCTGTAGCGGGAGGGACAGATACGCAGTATTTT. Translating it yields CSATPTSVAGGTDTQYF.